The text below deals with one T cell receptor (beta chain). The antigen it binds to is not known. No base quality information exists; no much larger clone differs at one position. The CDR3 regions of human TCRbeta chains were analyzed by immunosequencing. The study's own analysis went as follows. Repertoire TCRs were checked for matches against a reference library of SARS-CoV-2-specific TCRs that had been generated using the MIRA antigen-specificity platform. Breadth meant the fraction of unique TCRs that were SARS-CoV-2-associated, whereas depth meant the fraction of total T cells that were SARS-CoV-2-associated. Using the MIRA data, each spike-specific TCR was mapped to the spike region that the TCR reacts to and placed in a CD4 or CD8 class. Log10-transformed breadth and depth values were compared by one-way ANOVA with Sidak's multiple comparisons tests. TCRdb holds this immuneACCESS table with in-frame rearrangements only. Some clones are missing; in checked studies, unresolved V genes explain under half, and the rest has no known cause. That table furnishes V, J and clone size, whereas the DNA furnished D and trimming. The table for this sample lists more than 85,000 clones; 85% to 95% of them were counted only once. Jointly, the top ten make up 2.5% to 3% of the sample.

Taken with the paper, the label for time point translates to: about 28 days (+/-7) after the second vaccine dose. Because spike-specific TCR depth and breadth did not differ between the two schedules, AZD1222 recipients who got a second dose at roughly 4 weeks were pooled with those who got a second dose at roughly 12 weeks. Vaccinee samples were obtained from the UK trials COV001 and COV002, which included a single-blind randomized controlled phase 2/3 trial of AZD1222 (ChAdOx1 nCoV-19) in healthy adults. Trial participant PBMC samples were collected at day 0 and day 28 after the second dose for TCRbeta chain sequencing. This record comes from a study of T cell responses to AZD1222 COVID-19 vaccine (TCRdb year 2021). For the wider study: TCR sequencing was performed for 233 trial participants, of whom roughly 200 were given two doses of AZD1222 and approximately 25 were given two doses of MenACWY control vaccine. Trial participants were enrolled by age into 18-55, 56-69 and 70-plus year subgroups, with roughly 160, 29 and 62 TCR-sequenced participants respectively. Here is what the overall study found, with its caveats: Because no day 14 peak-response samples were available, the repertoires could be characterized only after the peak T cell response. After two AZD1222 doses, spike-specific TCR breadth and depth were significantly higher than at day 0 and than in MenACWY recipients. Reportedly, close to half of the unique spike-specific TCRs recognized epitopes lying outside the regions that are mutated in the B.1.351 and B.1.1.7 variants. Conclusions about previously exposed vaccinees are limited because only a handful of AZD1222 recipients were SARS-CoV-2 seropositive at baseline. Participants were mostly white British and included more females than males, and it was suggested by the authors that clonal diversity may have been underestimated. The 56-69-year group was small, and its depth increase did not reach significance, likely because of low power. CD4 TCRs associated with the vaccine covered the entire spike protein, and the dominant responses were in regions 160-218 and 743-854.

The junction carries 17 bases between V and J, which are trimmed by 5 bases and 9 bases respectively. The germline V gene encodes CDR1 LGHNT and CDR2 FRNRAP. The CDR3 runs 14 residues from the cysteine to the phenylalanine. Of all the DNA, just the CDR3 is kept, 42 bases in frame from base 1. The sequencing used peripheral blood, collected 28 days after the second AZD1222 dose. The origin of this receptor is an adult who received the AZD1222 COVID-19 vaccine. The rearranged segments are TRBV12-5 and TRBJ2-1; the D gene is possibly TRBD1, with 6 bases matching. This receptor carries the CDR3 CASGPMGASSEQFF. The base sequence is TGTGCTAGTGGTCCAATGGGGGCCTCAAGTGAGCAGTTCTTC.